This T cell receptor beta chain was captured by sequencing in a study of blood T cell repertoires in COVID-19 (dated by TCRdb to the early 2020s). Background on the whole study: Samples covering the acute and convalescent phases of COVID-19 were provided by collaborators in the United States, Italy and Spain. The sample metadata nearly always contained a de-identified subject ID, COVID-19 status, age in years and sex. HLA class I and class II types, where available, came from metadata supplied by the sample provider rather than from assay-based typing. Subjects who had been exposed to COVID-19, were actively infected with it, or had recovered from it provided the deeply sampled blood TCRbeta repertoires that made up the dataset. The prospective study material was composed of cDNA or gDNA derived from T cells, B-cell-depleted T cells, or PBMCs. The repertoires were made available in a free public database intended to serve as a resource for research on the immune response to SARS-CoV-2. Samples came from the ongoing ImmuneRACE study (first 160 participants) plus 1,254 subjects from 6 global collaborators.

TCRbeta CDR3 regions were amplified from genomic DNA by means of the immunoSEQ Assay, a bias-controlled multiplex PCR. The authors' pipeline ran thus. Nucleated cell counts per sample were estimated from amplification of reference gene primers within the assay. To quantify the absolute abundance of each unique TCRbeta CDR3 rearrangement, sequence reads were collapsed and filtered. For each sample, productive Simpson clonality was calculated by taking the square root of Simpson's diversity index across productive rearrangements. TCRdb's version of the immuneACCESS table is confined to in-frame rearrangements and falls short of the full clone set. An unresolved V gene accounts for under half of the shortfall where checked; the remainder is of unknown origin. V and J calls and clone size follow that table, whereas D and trimming were derived from the DNA. This sample is represented by 130,000 or so clones; about 85% of them were singletons. The ten largest clones take up 1.6% of the sample.

Worth noting for this clone: Its recognized antigen is unknown. Base qualities are not at hand, and no much larger clone is one base apart.

Overall study outcomes, separate from this receptor: The quantity of clinical and demographic metadata differed by source and by participant and was supplied without curation.

Each collaborating institution followed its own protocols to collect whole blood in K2EDTA tubes. For TCRbeta analysis, collaborators shipped samples as frozen whole blood, isolated PBMCs, or DNA extracted from either of those sample types. Sequenced material: peripheral blood. The receptor comes from a human donor in a cohort sampled during active COVID-19.

The DNA is TGCGCCAGCAGCCAAGAAGACAGGGGCTGGGACGAGCAGTACTTC. It specifies CASSQEDRGWDEQYF. This sequence uses TRBV4-1 and TRBJ2-7; TRBD1 matches 8 bases in the middle. Germline trimming: 0 bases from V, 5 bases from J; junction bases outside gene matches: 6. The CDR3 holds 15 amino acids from the cysteine to the phenylalanine. The only DNA kept is the CDR3, 45 bases in frame from the first base. CDR1 is given as MGHRA and CDR2 as YSYEKL, both from the germline V gene.